The rows below give T cell receptor beta chains drawn from one sample of a study of TIL therapy for anti-PD-1-resistant metastatic lung cancer. The assay was immunoSEQ multiplex PCR, and TCRdb's table has in-frame clones only and misses some. The sample includes around 100,000 clones, around 71% of them seen just once. The source was tumor tissue, collected at baseline. The receptors shown here come from a person aged 25 to 79 with non-small cell lung cancer. CDR3s include the opening cysteine and the closing phenylalanine or tryptophan. Fields, in order: D gene, clone size, J gene, V gene, CDR3 protein, CDR3 DNA. The D gene is left open where the match is weak. Part of the rows lack a size; the others show once, few, many or a class for expanded clones.

D: TRBD1
size: NA
J: TRBJ2-5
V: TRBV5-1
CDR3: CASSLGTGQNQETQYF
DNA: TGCGCCAGCAGCTTGGGGACAGGGCAGAATCAAGAGACCCAGTACTTC

D: NA
size: NA
J: TRBJ2-1
V: TRBV11-3
CDR3: CASSIQGNNEQFF
DNA: TGTGCCAGCAGCATTCAGGGGAACAATGAGCAGTTCTTC

D: NA
size: NA
J: TRBJ1-2
V: TRBV11-3
CDR3: CASSLDGFGGLPGGYTF
DNA: TGTGCCAGCAGCTTAGATGGCTTTGGGGGACTTCCGGGTGGCTACACCTTC

D: TRBD1
size: NA
J: TRBJ2-3
V: TRBV7-9
CDR3: CASSTGTGADTQYF
DNA: TGTGCCAGCAGCACCGGTACAGGGGCAGATACGCAGTATTTT

D: TRBD2
size: NA
J: TRBJ2-7
V: TRBV28
CDR3: CASSVTSGPYEQYF
DNA: TGTGCCAGCAGTGTGACTAGCGGACCCTACGAGCAGTACTTC

D: TRBD2
size: NA
J: TRBJ2-3
V: TRBV6-4
CDR3: CASSPGLAGGADTQYF
DNA: TGTGCCAGCAGTCCGGGACTAGCGGGTGGGGCAGATACGCAGTATTTT

D: TRBD2
size: NA
J: TRBJ2-2
V: TRBV7-9
CDR3: CASSLPALAANTGELFF
DNA: TGTGCCAGCAGCTTACCAGCTCTAGCGGCGAACACCGGGGAGCTGTTTTTT

D: NA
size: NA
J: TRBJ2-3
V: TRBV7-3
CDR3: CASSSRGSDTQYF
DNA: TGTGCCAGCAGCTCCAGAGGATCAGATACGCAGTATTTT

D: TRBD1
size: few
J: TRBJ2-1
V: TRBV30
CDR3: CAWRDRGYNEQFF
DNA: TGTGCCTGGAGGGACAGGGGTTACAATGAGCAGTTCTTC

D: NA
size: NA
J: TRBJ2-3
V: TRBV2
CDR3: CASSEDARAGTQYF
DNA: TGTGCCAGCAGTGAAGACGCCCGTGCGGGTACGCAGTATTTT

D: NA
size: once
J: TRBJ2-5
V: TRBV7-2
CDR3: CASSFSRETQYF
DNA: TGTGCCAGCAGCTTTTCTCGAGAGACCCAGTACTTC

D: NA
size: NA
J: TRBJ2-3
V: TRBV3-1/TRBV3-2
CDR3: CASSQLRGAGNTQYF
DNA: TGTGCCAGCAGCCAACTCCGTGGTGCCGGAAATACGCAGTATTTT

D: TRBD1
size: few
J: TRBJ1-5
V: TRBV28
CDR3: CASSVDRGYQPQHF
DNA: TGTGCCAGCAGCGTAGACAGGGGATATCAGCCCCAGCATTTT

D: NA
size: NA
J: TRBJ1-5
V: TRBV28
CDR3: CASSLWGNSNQPQHF
DNA: TGTGCCAGCAGTTTATGGGGTAATAGCAATCAGCCCCAGCATTTT

D: TRBD1
size: NA
J: TRBJ1-6
V: TRBV2
CDR3: CASRTGSPLHF
DNA: TGTGCCAGCAGGACAGGGTCACCCCTCCACTTT

D: NA
size: NA
J: TRBJ2-1
V: TRBV19
CDR3: CASGDFGSYNEQFF
DNA: TGTGCCAGCGGGGATTTCGGCTCCTACAATGAGCAGTTCTTC

D: NA
size: NA
J: TRBJ1-2
V: TRBV9
CDR3: CASSVDSDTYYGYTF
DNA: TGTGCCAGCAGCGTAGATTCGGACACTTACTATGGCTACACCTTC

D: NA
size: NA
J: TRBJ2-2
V: TRBV5-1
CDR3: CASSSGATNTGELFF
DNA: TGCGCCAGCAGCTCCGGAGCGACCAACACCGGGGAGCTGTTTTTT

D: NA
size: NA
J: TRBJ1-1
V: TRBV18
CDR3: CASSNGDYTEAFF
DNA: TGTGCCAGCTCAAATGGGGATTATACTGAAGCTTTCTTT

D: NA
size: NA
J: TRBJ1-2
V: TRBV7-9
CDR3: CASSLGDGYTF
DNA: TGTGCCAGCAGCTTAGGGGACGGCTACACCTTC

D: NA
size: NA
J: TRBJ2-2
V: TRBV28
CDR3: CASSLFLTGSGELFF
DNA: TGTGCCAGCAGTTTATTCTTGACAGGATCCGGGGAGCTGTTTTTT

D: NA
size: NA
J: TRBJ2-2
V: TRBV24-1
CDR3: CATSDSQGISRELFF
DNA: TGTGCCACCAGTGATTCACAGGGTATAAGCCGGGAGCTGTTTTTT

D: TRBD2
size: NA
J: TRBJ2-3
V: TRBV7-3
CDR3: CASSFGGGATDTQYF
DNA: TGTGCCAGCAGCTTCGGCGGGGGGGCTACAGATACGCAGTATTTT

D: NA
size: NA
J: TRBJ1-6
V: TRBV7-3
CDR3: CASSFGYNSPLHF
DNA: TGTGCCAGCAGCTTTGGTTATAATTCACCCCTCCACTTT

D: TRBD2
size: NA
J: TRBJ2-3
V: TRBV23-1
CDR3: CASGLRGARRLDTQYF
DNA: TGCGCCAGCGGGCTGCGGGGGGCGAGGAGATTAGATACGCAGTATTTT

D: TRBD1
size: NA
J: TRBJ2-7
V: TRBV3-1/TRBV3-2
CDR3: CASSKTDREFYEQYF
DNA: TGTGCCAGTAGCAAGACCGACAGGGAATTTTACGAGCAGTACTTC

D: NA
size: NA
J: TRBJ1-1
V: TRBV28
CDR3: CASTSESKGFRTEAFF
DNA: TGTGCCAGCACATCGGAGTCTAAGGGGTTCCGGACTGAAGCTTTCTTT

D: TRBD1
size: NA
J: TRBJ2-6
V: TRBV6-5
CDR3: CASRATGAGANVLTF
DNA: TGTGCCAGCAGAGCCACAGGGGCTGGGGCCAACGTCCTGACTTTC

D: NA
size: few
J: TRBJ1-5
V: TRBV30
CDR3: CAWSVQILNQPQHF
DNA: TGTGCCTGGAGTGTACAAATCCTGAATCAGCCCCAGCATTTT

D: NA
size: NA
J: TRBJ1-6
V: TRBV5-1
CDR3: CASSYGTGNSPLHF
DNA: TGCGCCAGCAGCTACGGGACTGGAAATTCACCCCTCCACTTT

D: NA
size: NA
J: TRBJ1-4
V: TRBV7-2
CDR3: CASSLGWVDEKLFF
DNA: TGTGCCAGCAGCTTAGGTTGGGTTGATGAAAAACTGTTTTTT

D: NA
size: NA
J: TRBJ2-2
V: TRBV27
CDR3: CASSSGGGLTGELFF
DNA: TGTGCCAGCAGTTCCGGAGGGGGGCTAACCGGGGAGCTGTTTTTT

D: NA
size: NA
J: TRBJ2-7
V: TRBV18
CDR3: CASSPSKSYEQYF
DNA: TGTGCCAGCTCACCATCAAAATCGTACGAGCAGTACTTC

D: NA
size: NA
J: TRBJ1-5
V: TRBV6-2/TRBV6-3
CDR3: CASSYLQLSNQPQHF
DNA: TGTGCCAGCAGTTACTTACAGCTTAGCAATCAGCCCCAGCATTTT

D: TRBD1
size: NA
J: TRBJ1-1
V: TRBV7-3
CDR3: CASSSQGTGGTEAFF
DNA: TGTGCCAGCAGCTCACAGGGGACCGGGGGCACTGAAGCTTTCTTT

D: NA
size: NA
J: TRBJ2-7
V: TRBV6-5
CDR3: CASFPFGQRSYEQYF
DNA: TGTGCCAGCTTCCCCTTTGGACAGCGGTCCTACGAGCAGTACTTC

D: NA
size: NA
J: TRBJ2-2
V: TRBV3-1/TRBV3-2
CDR3: CASGPRGTGELFF
DNA: TGTGCCAGTGGACCCCGAGGGACCGGGGAGCTGTTTTTT